This entry is about one TCR beta chain. The antigen is undetermined. Germline-derived CDR1 and CDR2 are SGHTA and FQGNSA. J lost 7 bases, V lost 2 bases, and 8 bases had no gene match. The CDR3 spans 16 residues. Reverse transcription of all isolated RNA meant that expressed TCRB transcripts were sequenced. Assay used: immunoSEQ multiplex PCR; TCRdb lists only in-frame clones, some missing. The table has 150,000 or so clones, about 9.8% seen once; the top ten hold about 2.1%. The data derive from a study of beta chain features in type 1 diabetes. The study, taken as a whole, reports: More deletions and fewer insertions at VDJ junctions were found in patients with type 1 diabetes. Researchers report that Type 1 diabetes patients had moderately but significantly shorter TCRB CDR3s across all four CD4+ subsets. Compared with healthy donors, patients appeared to share more similar naive, central memory and regulatory TCRB repertoires.

The origin of this receptor is a woman aged 18-29 years in good health. The chain uses TRBV7-2 and TRBJ1-3; 10 bases map to TRBD1. Sequenced sample: central memory CD4+ T cells from blood. CDR3 nucleotides: TGTGCCAGCAGCTTATCGCTAGGACAGGGGGGTAACACCATATATTTT. Its translation: CASSLSLGQGGNTIYF.